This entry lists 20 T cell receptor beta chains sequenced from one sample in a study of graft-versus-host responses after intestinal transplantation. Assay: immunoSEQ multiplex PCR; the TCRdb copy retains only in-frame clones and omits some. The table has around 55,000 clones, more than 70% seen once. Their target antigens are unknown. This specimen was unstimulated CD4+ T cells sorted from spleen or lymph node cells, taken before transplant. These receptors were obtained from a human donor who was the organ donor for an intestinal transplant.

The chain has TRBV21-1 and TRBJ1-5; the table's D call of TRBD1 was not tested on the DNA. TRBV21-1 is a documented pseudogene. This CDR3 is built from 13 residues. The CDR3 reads CASSKEGNQPQHF. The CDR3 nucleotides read TGTGCCAGCAGTAAAGAGGGGAATCAGCCCCAGCATTTT.

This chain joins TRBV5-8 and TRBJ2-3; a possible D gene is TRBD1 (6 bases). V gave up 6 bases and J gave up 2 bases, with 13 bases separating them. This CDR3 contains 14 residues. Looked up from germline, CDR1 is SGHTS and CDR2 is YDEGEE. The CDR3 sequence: CASIQTGHTDTQYF. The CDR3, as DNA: TGTGCCAGCATCCAGACAGGCCACACAGATACGCAGTATTTT.

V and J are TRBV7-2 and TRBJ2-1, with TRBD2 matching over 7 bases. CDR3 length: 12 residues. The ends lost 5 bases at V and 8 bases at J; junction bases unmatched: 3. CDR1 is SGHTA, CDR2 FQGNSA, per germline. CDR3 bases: TGTGCCAGCAGCGGACGGGGGGATGAGCAGTTCTTC. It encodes CASSGRGDEQFF.

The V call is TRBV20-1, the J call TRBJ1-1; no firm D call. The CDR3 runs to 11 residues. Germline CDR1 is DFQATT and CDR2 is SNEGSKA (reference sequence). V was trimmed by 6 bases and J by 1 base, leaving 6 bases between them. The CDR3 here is CSAVENTEAFF. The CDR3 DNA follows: TGCAGTGCCGTAGAGAACACTGAAGCTTTCTTT.

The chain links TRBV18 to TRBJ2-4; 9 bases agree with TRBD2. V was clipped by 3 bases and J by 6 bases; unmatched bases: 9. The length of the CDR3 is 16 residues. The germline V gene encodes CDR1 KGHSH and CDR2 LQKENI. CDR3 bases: TGTGCCAGCTCACCTAATAGCGGGAGTTCGGGAAACATTCAGTACTTC. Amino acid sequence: CASSPNSGSSGNIQYF.

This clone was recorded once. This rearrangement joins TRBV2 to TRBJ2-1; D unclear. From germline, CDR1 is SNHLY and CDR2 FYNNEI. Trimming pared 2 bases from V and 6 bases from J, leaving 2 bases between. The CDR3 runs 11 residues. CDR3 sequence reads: CASSERNEQFF. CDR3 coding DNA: TGTGCCAGCAGTGAACGCAATGAGCAGTTCTTC.

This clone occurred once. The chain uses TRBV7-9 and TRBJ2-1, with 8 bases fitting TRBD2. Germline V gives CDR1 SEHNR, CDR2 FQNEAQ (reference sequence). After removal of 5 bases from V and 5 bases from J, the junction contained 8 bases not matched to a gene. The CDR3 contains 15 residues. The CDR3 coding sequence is TGTGCCAGCAGCCCGCGGGGGGCCCCCAACAATGAGCAGTTCTTC. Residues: CASSPRGAPNNEQFF.

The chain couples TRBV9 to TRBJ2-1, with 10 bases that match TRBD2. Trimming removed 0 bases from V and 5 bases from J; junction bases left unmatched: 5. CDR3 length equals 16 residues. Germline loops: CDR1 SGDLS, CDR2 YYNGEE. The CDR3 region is CASSVGSGRANNEQFF. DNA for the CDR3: TGTGCCAGCAGCGTAGGAAGCGGGAGGGCGAACAATGAGCAGTTCTTC.

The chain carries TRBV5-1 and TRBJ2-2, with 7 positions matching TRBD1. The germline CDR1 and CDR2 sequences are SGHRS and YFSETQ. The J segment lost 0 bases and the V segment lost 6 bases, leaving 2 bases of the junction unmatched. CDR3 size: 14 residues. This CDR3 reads CASNQGANTGELFF. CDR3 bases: TGCGCCAGCAATCAGGGGGCGAACACCGGGGAGCTGTTTTTT.

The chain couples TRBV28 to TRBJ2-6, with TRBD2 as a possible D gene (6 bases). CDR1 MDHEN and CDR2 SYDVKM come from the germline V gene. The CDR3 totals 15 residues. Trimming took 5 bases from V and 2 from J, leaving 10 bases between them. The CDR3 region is CASSPAGTGANVLTF. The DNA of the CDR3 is TGTGCCAGCAGTCCAGCGGGTACTGGGGCCAACGTCCTGACTTTC.

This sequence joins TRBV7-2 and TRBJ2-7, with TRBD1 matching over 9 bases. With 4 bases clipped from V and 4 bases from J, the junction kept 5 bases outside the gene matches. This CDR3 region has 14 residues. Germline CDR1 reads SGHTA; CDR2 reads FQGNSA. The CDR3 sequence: CASSSAGTGYEQYF. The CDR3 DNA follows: TGTGCCAGCAGCTCCGCCGGGACAGGGTACGAGCAGTACTTC.

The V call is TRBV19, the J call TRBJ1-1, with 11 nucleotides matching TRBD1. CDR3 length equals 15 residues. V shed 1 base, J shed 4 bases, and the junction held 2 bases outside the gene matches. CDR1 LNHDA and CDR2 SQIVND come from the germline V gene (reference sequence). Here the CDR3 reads CASSIGGTGGTEAFF. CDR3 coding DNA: TGTGCCAGTAGTATAGGAGGGACAGGGGGCACTGAAGCTTTCTTT.

CDR3 coding DNA: TGTGCCAGCAGGGCAACAGTGAACACCGGGGAGCTGTTTTTT. Protein sequence: CASRATVNTGELFF. This chain uses TRBV2 with TRBJ2-2; D call uncertain. The CDR3 is 14 amino acids. Germline V CDR1 and CDR2: SNHLY, FYNNEI. Trimming took 6 bases from V and 1 from J, leaving 9 bases between them.

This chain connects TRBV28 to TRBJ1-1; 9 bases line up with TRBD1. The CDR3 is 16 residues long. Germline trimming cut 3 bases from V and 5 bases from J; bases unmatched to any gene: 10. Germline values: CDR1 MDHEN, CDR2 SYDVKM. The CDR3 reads CASSLLQGQGGTEAFF. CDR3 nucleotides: TGTGCCAGCAGTTTGCTCCAGGGACAGGGAGGGACTGAAGCTTTCTTT.

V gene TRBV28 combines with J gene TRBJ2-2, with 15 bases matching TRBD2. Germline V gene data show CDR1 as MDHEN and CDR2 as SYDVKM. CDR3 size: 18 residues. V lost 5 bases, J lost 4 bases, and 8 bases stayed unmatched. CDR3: CASSPWTSGRGGTGELFF. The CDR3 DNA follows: TGTGCCAGCAGTCCGTGGACTAGCGGGAGGGGTGGCACCGGGGAGCTGTTTTTT.

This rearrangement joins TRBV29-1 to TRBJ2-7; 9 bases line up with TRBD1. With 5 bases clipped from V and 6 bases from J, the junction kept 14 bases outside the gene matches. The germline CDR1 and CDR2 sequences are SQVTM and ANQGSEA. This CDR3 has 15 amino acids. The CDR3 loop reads CSVRRTGTGIVEQYF. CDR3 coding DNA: TGCAGCGTTCGTAGGACCGGGACAGGGATTGTCGAGCAGTACTTC.

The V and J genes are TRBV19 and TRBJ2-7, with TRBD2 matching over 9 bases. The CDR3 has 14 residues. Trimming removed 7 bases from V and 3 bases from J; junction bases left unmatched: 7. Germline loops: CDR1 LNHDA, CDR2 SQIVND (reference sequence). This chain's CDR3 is CASKPSGNFYEQYF. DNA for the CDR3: TGTGCCAGTAAACCTAGCGGGAACTTCTACGAGCAGTACTTC.

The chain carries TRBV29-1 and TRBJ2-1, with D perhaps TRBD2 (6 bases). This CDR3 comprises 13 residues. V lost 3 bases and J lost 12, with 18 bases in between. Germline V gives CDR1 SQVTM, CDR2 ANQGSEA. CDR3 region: CSVDETRNSGQFF. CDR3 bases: TGCAGCGTTGATGAGACTAGAAACTCTGGGCAGTTCTTC.

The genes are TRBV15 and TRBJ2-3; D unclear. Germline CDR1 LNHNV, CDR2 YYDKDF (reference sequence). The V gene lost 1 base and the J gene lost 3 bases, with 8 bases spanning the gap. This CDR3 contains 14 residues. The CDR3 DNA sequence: TGTGCCACCAGCAGAGGGGCCTCAACAGATACGCAGTATTTT. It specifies CATSRGASTDTQYF.

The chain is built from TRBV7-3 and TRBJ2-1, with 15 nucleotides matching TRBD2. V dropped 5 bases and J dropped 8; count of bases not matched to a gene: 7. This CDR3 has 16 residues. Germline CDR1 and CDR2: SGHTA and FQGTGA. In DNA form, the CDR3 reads TGTGCCAGCAGCCGGGGACTAGCGGGAGGTTCACATGAGCAGTTCTTC. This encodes CASSRGLAGGSHEQFF.